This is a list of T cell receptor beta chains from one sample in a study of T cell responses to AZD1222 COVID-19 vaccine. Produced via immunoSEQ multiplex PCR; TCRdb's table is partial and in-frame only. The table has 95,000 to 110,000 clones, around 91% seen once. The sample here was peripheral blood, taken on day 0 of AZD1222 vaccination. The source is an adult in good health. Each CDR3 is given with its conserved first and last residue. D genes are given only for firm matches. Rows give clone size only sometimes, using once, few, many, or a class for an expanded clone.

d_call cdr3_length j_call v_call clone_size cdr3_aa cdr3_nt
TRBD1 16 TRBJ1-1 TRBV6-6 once CASSYTTGGFNTEAFF TGTGCCAGCAGTTACACGACAGGGGGCTTTAACACTGAAGCTTTCTTT
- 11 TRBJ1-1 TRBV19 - CATGSNTEAFF TGTGCCACGGGATCGAACACTGAAGCTTTCTTT
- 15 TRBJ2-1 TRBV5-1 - CASSQWGGRDNEQFF TGCGCCAGCAGCCAGTGGGGGGGCCGGGACAATGAGCAGTTCTTC
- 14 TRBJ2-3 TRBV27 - CASSLLPGTDTQYF TGTGCCAGCAGTTTATTGCCGGGCACAGATACGCAGTATTTT
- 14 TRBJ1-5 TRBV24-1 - CATSVRISNQPQHF TGTGCCACCAGTGTCAGGATCAGCAATCAGCCCCAGCATTTT
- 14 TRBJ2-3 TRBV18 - CASSPGYSTDTQYF TGTGCCAGCTCCCCGGGGTACAGCACAGATACGCAGTATTTT
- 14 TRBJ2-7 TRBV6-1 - CASSDEGPSYEQYF TGTGCCAGCAGTGATGAGGGTCCGTCCTACGAGCAGTACTTC
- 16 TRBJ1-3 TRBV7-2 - CASSPRTVLRGNTIYF TGTGCCAGCAGCCCACGGACGGTCCTGAGGGGAAACACCATATATTTT
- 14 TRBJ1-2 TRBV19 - CASSRDGPNYGYTF TGTGCCAGTAGCAGGGACGGCCCTAACTATGGCTACACCTTC
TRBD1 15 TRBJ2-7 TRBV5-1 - CASSVTGTGGDEQYF TGCGCCAGCAGCGTTACCGGGACAGGGGGCGACGAGCAGTACTTC
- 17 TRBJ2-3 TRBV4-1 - CASSQGRARGSTDTQYF TGCGCCAGCAGCCAAGGTCGGGCACGGGGCAGCACAGATACGCAGTATTTT
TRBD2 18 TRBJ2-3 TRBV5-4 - CASSPTSGGGPSTDTQYF TGTGCCAGCAGCCCTACTAGTGGGGGGGGTCCTAGCACAGATACGCAGTATTTT
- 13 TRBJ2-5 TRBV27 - CAAGGDSGETQYF TGTGCCGCAGGGGGGGACAGTGGGGAGACCCAGTACTTC
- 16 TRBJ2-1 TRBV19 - CASSENPSIFYNEQFF TGTGCCAGTAGTGAAAACCCGAGCATTTTTTACAATGAGCAGTTCTTC
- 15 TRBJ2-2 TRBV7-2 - CASSSTTFDTGELFF TGTGCCAGCAGTTCGACGACCTTCGACACCGGGGAGCTGTTTTTT
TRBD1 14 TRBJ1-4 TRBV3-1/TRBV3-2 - CASSAGTGREKLFF TGTGCCAGCAGTGCCGGGACAGGGCGTGAAAAACTGTTTTTT
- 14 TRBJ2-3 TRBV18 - CASSPSRGTDTQYF TGTGCCAGCTCACCTTCTAGGGGCACAGATACGCAGTATTTT
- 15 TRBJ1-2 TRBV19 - CASSAVGRDLNGYTF TGTGCCAGTAGTGCGGTCGGCAGGGACCTCAATGGCTACACCTTC
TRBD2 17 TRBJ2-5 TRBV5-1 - CASSTGLVGEGLETQYF TGCGCCAGCAGCACCGGACTAGTCGGCGAGGGACTGGAGACCCAGTACTTC
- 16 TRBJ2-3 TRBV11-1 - CASSWDKSGGPDTQYF TGTGCCAGCAGCTGGGACAAGAGTGGGGGGCCAGATACGCAGTATTTT
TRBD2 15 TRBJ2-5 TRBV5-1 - CASSSRGGLRETQYF TGCGCCAGCAGCTCACGGGGGGGCCTCCGAGAGACCCAGTACTTC
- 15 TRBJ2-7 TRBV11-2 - CASSRVRGISYEQYF TGTGCCAGCAGCCGAGTCAGGGGAATATCCTACGAGCAGTACTTC
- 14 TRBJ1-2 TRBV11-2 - CASSLQIQNYGYTF TGTGCCAGCAGCTTACAGATCCAAAACTATGGCTACACCTTC
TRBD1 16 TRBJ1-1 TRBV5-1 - CASSLDGTGGPTEAFF TGCGCCAGCAGCTTGGATGGTACAGGGGGCCCGACTGAAGCTTTCTTT
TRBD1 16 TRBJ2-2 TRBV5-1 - CASSLEPQGATGELFF TGCGCCAGCAGCTTGGAACCTCAGGGGGCCACCGGGGAGCTGTTTTTT
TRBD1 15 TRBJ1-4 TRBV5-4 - CASSLTTGGDEKLFF TGTGCCAGCAGCCTCACCACAGGGGGTGACGAAAAACTGTTTTTT
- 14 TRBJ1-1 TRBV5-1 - CASSFVQLNTEAFF TGCGCCAGCAGCTTTGTACAGCTGAACACTGAAGCTTTCTTT